Listed below are T cell receptor beta chains from one sample, sequenced in a study of neurological immune-mediated disorders. One entry per CDR3 protein results from TCRdb running MiXCR on the 5' RACE reads. The sample consists of tens of thousands of distinct CDR3 sequences, over 12% of them appearing once. Specimen: PBMCs. These TCRs come from a woman in her fifties or sixties in good health. The CDR3 runs from the conserved cysteine through the conserved F or W. The D gene is left open where the match is weak. Clone size appears in some rows only: once, few, many, or a class for an expanded clone.

D: TRBD2; size: many; J: TRBJ2-3; V: TRBV24-1; DNA: TGTGCCACCAGTGATCGTGGACTAGCGGGAGTAGATACGCAGTATTTT; CDR3: CATSDRGLAGVDTQYF
D: -; size: many; J: TRBJ2-5; V: TRBV12-3/TRBV12-4; DNA: TGTGCCAGCAGACCTCCCTCGGGGACCCAGTACTTC; CDR3: CASRPPSGTQYF
D: TRBD1; size: -; J: TRBJ1-6; V: TRBV5-4; DNA: TGTGCCAGCAGCCCTGGACAGGGGTCGTCCAATTCACCCCTCCACTTT; CDR3: CASSPGQGSSNSPLHF
D: TRBD2; size: many; J: TRBJ2-1; V: TRBV7-2; DNA: TGTGCCAGCAGCCTTGGACTAGTCAATTATGAGCAGTTCTTC; CDR3: CASSLGLVNYEQFF
D: TRBD2; size: many; J: TRBJ2-3; V: TRBV3-1; DNA: TGTGCCAGCAGCCAATATTCGGTAGCGGGGGGGATCACAGATACGCAGTATTTT; CDR3: CASSQYSVAGGITDTQYF
D: -; size: many; J: TRBJ1-2; V: TRBV27; DNA: TGTGCCAGCAGTTTATGGGGGGGAGGTGGCTACACCTTC; CDR3: CASSLWGGGGYTF
D: TRBD1; size: many; J: TRBJ2-7; V: TRBV6-5; DNA: TGTGCCAGCAGTTACAACCGGGACAGGGTCGGTTACGAGCAGTACTTC; CDR3: CASSYNRDRVGYEQYF
D: -; size: medium-sized; J: TRBJ2-1; V: TRBV20-1; DNA: TGCAGTGCTCGGGACACGGAGAGCTCCTACAATGAGCAGTTCTTC; CDR3: CSARDTESSYNEQFF
D: TRBD2; size: many; J: TRBJ2-7; V: TRBV5-1; DNA: TGCGCCAGCAGCTTGGGACTAGCCTTCCTCGAGCAGTACTTC; CDR3: CASSLGLAFLEQYF
D: -; size: many; J: TRBJ2-7; V: TRBV5-1; DNA: TGCGCCAGCAGCTTGGGGAAATACGAGCAGTACTTC; CDR3: CASSLGKYEQYF
D: TRBD2; size: many; J: TRBJ2-6; V: TRBV5-5; DNA: TGTGCCAGCAGCGCGTGGCTAGCGGGACCCCCTGGGGCCAACGTCCTGACTTTC; CDR3: CASSAWLAGPPGANVLTF
D: -; size: many; J: TRBJ1-5; V: TRBV12-3/TRBV12-4; DNA: TGTGCCAGCAGTTTGGGCAGGAACCGTTTTAATCAGCCCCAGCATTTT; CDR3: CASSLGRNRFNQPQHF
D: TRBD2; size: -; J: TRBJ2-7; V: TRBV24-1; DNA: TGTGCCACCTGTGATCCGGCGGGACGAGCGGGAGACGAGCAGTACTTC; CDR3: CATCDPAGRAGDEQYF
D: -; size: few; J: TRBJ2-3; V: TRBV20-1; DNA: TGCAGTGCTAGAGTGTCCCCCGGATCGGGGGATGGCACAGATACGCAGTATTTT; CDR3: CSARVSPGSGDGTDTQYF
D: TRBD1; size: few; J: TRBJ2-2; V: TRBV7-2; DNA: TGTGCCAGCAGCTCCTACAGGGGGAGCGGGGAGCTGTTTTTT; CDR3: CASSSYRGSGELFF
D: -; size: many; J: TRBJ1-2; V: TRBV6-6; DNA: TGTGCCAGCAGTTACCCACAGGGCCGGGGTGGCTACACCTTC; CDR3: CASSYPQGRGGYTF
D: -; size: many; J: TRBJ2-1; V: TRBV20-1; DNA: TGCAGTGCTAGAGTAACGGTCGGAGGAAGCTACAATGAGCAGTTCTTC; CDR3: CSARVTVGGSYNEQFF
D: -; size: many; J: TRBJ1-2; V: TRBV29-1; DNA: TGCAGCGTCCCTAACGACAGACAAAACCAGTGGGGATATGGCTACACCTTC; CDR3: CSVPNDRQNQWGYGYTF
D: -; size: many; J: TRBJ2-1; V: TRBV5-1; DNA: TGCGCCAGCAGCTTGAAAGACCCCCCGGTGAATGAGCAGTTCTTC; CDR3: CASSLKDPPVNEQFF
D: -; size: many; J: TRBJ1-1; V: TRBV24-1; DNA: TGTGCCACCAGTGATGGCGGCGGGGAGAAGGCTTTCTTT; CDR3: CATSDGGGEKAFF
D: -; size: many; J: TRBJ1-1; V: TRBV18; DNA: TGTGCCAGCTCAAGTACAGGGCTGAGTGAAGCTTTCTTT; CDR3: CASSSTGLSEAFF
D: TRBD2; size: many; J: TRBJ2-1; V: TRBV5-1; DNA: TGCGCCAGCCAGCCGGTAGCGGGGGCTACCTACAATGAGCAGTTCTTC; CDR3: CASQPVAGATYNEQFF
D: -; size: many; J: TRBJ2-2; V: TRBV12-3/TRBV12-4; DNA: TGTGCCAGCAACCCACAGGGAAGGGTCACCGGGGAGCTGTTTTTT; CDR3: CASNPQGRVTGELFF
D: TRBD2; size: -; J: TRBJ2-1; V: TRBV5-1; DNA: TGCGCCAGCAGCTTGGCCCCTCTAGCGGGAGACAATGAGCAGTTCTTC; CDR3: CASSLAPLAGDNEQFF
D: TRBD1; size: many; J: TRBJ2-2; V: TRBV7-2; DNA: TGTGCCAGCACCGGACAGGTTGATGACACCGGGGAGCTGTTTTTT; CDR3: CASTGQVDDTGELFF
D: TRBD1; size: few; J: TRBJ2-1; V: TRBV12-3/TRBV12-4; DNA: TGTGCCAGCAGCCCAAACAGGGGGATAGGGAATGAGCAGTTCTTC; CDR3: CASSPNRGIGNEQFF
D: TRBD2; size: many; J: TRBJ2-1; V: TRBV6-6; DNA: TGTGCCAGCAGCCGTCTAGCGGTTTCCTACAATGAGCAGTTCTTC; CDR3: CASSRLAVSYNEQFF
D: TRBD1; size: many; J: TRBJ1-5; V: TRBV20-1; DNA: TGCAGTGCTAAACGGGACAGAGCTAACAATCAGCCCCAGCATTTT; CDR3: CSAKRDRANNQPQHF
D: -; size: many; J: TRBJ1-3; V: TRBV12-3/TRBV12-4; DNA: TGTGCCAGCCGGCCACTCTCTGGAAACACCATATATTTT; CDR3: CASRPLSGNTIYF
D: TRBD1; size: many; J: TRBJ1-1; V: TRBV7-2; DNA: TGTGCCAGCAGCTCTACAGGGGTACGGACTGAAGCTTTCTTT; CDR3: CASSSTGVRTEAFF
D: -; size: many; J: TRBJ2-3; V: TRBV20-1; DNA: TGCAGTGCTAAGGGGTTTGCAGATACGCAGTATTTT; CDR3: CSAKGFADTQYF
D: -; size: few; J: TRBJ2-7; V: TRBV3-1; DNA: TGTGCCAGCAGCCAAACGTCCTACGAGCAGTACTTC; CDR3: CASSQTSYEQYF
D: -; size: -; J: TRBJ2-1; V: TRBV5-6; DNA: TGTGCCAGCAGCTTGGGCAACTCCTACAATGAGCAGTTCTTC; CDR3: CASSLGNSYNEQFF
D: TRBD2; size: many; J: TRBJ2-3; V: TRBV29-1; DNA: TGCAGCCCCGGGACTAGCGGCACAGATACGCAGTATTTT; CDR3: CSPGTSGTDTQYF
D: -; size: few; J: TRBJ2-6; V: TRBV28; DNA: TGTGCCAGCAGCCAATCCCAGATGTATGGGGCCAACGTCCTGACTTTC; CDR3: CASSQSQMYGANVLTF
D: TRBD1; size: many; J: TRBJ1-4; V: TRBV5-1; DNA: TGCGCCAGCAGCTCCGGGACAGACGAAAAACTGTTTTTT; CDR3: CASSSGTDEKLFF
D: -; size: many; J: TRBJ1-6; V: TRBV5-1; DNA: TGCGCCAGCAGCTTGGAAGTTCCGTTTAATTCACCCCTCCACTTT; CDR3: CASSLEVPFNSPLHF
D: TRBD1; size: many; J: TRBJ2-7; V: TRBV29-1; DNA: TGCAGCGTTTCTGGACAGGGGGAACCCTACGAGCAGTACTTC; CDR3: CSVSGQGEPYEQYF
D: TRBD2; size: many; J: TRBJ2-7; V: TRBV20-1; DNA: TGCAGTGCCGGACGCGGGCTAGCGGGAGGGCAATACTCCTACGAGCAGTACTTC; CDR3: CSAGRGLAGGQYSYEQYF
D: -; size: many; J: TRBJ1-5; V: TRBV5-1; DNA: TGCGCCAGCAGCTTGGCCTCCGGGTTCGGTCAGCCCCAGCATTTT; CDR3: CASSLASGFGQPQHF
D: -; size: many; J: TRBJ1-2; V: TRBV5-1; DNA: TGCGCCAGCAGCTTGGGCCTCCGAGGGGATAACTATGGCTACACCTTC; CDR3: CASSLGLRGDNYGYTF
D: -; size: many; J: TRBJ1-4; V: TRBV20-1; DNA: TGCAGTGCTAGAGATCGGAGGGGAGTGGGGGAAAAACTGTTTTTT; CDR3: CSARDRRGVGEKLFF
D: TRBD2; size: many; J: TRBJ2-7; V: TRBV28; DNA: TGTGCCAGCAGTTCCTCGGGAGGTACCTACGAGCAGTACTTC; CDR3: CASSSSGGTYEQYF
D: TRBD1; size: few; J: TRBJ2-7; V: TRBV6-1; DNA: TGTGCCAGCAGAAACCAGGGGGCCCCCACCTACGAGCAGTACTTC; CDR3: CASRNQGAPTYEQYF
D: -; size: many; J: TRBJ2-1; V: TRBV5-6; DNA: TGTGCCAGCAGCCTGAACGACGGGACAAATTACAATGAGCAGTTCTTC; CDR3: CASSLNDGTNYNEQFF
D: -; size: medium-sized; J: TRBJ2-7; V: TRBV5-1; DNA: TGCGCCAGCAGCTTGGTGACAGACAGCGAGCAGTACTTC; CDR3: CASSLVTDSEQYF
D: TRBD1; size: once; J: TRBJ1-1; V: TRBV7-8; DNA: TGTGCCAGCAAGAGAGACAGGGGAATCACTGAAGCTTTCTTT; CDR3: CASKRDRGITEAFF
D: -; size: many; J: TRBJ1-2; V: TRBV7-2; DNA: TGTGCCAGCAGCCCAGACATCTCAGCTAACTATGGCTACACCTTC; CDR3: CASSPDISANYGYTF
D: TRBD2; size: many; J: TRBJ2-5; V: TRBV5-1; DNA: TGCGCCAGCAGCTTGGTAGTAGCGGGGGGGCTCCAAGAGACCCAGTACTTC; CDR3: CASSLVVAGGLQETQYF
D: TRBD2; size: many; J: TRBJ2-5; V: TRBV11-2; DNA: TGTGCCAGCAGCCGAGCGGGAGGGGAGACCCAGTACTTC; CDR3: CASSRAGGETQYF